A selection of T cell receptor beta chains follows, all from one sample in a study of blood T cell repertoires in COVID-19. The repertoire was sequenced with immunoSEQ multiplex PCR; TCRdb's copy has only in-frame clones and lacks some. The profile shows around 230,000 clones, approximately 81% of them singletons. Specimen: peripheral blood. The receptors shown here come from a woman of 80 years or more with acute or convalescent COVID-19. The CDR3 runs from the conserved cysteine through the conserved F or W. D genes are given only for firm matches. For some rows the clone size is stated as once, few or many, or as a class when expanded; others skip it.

cdr3_aa: CASSLDGDRVEDTEAFF; cdr3_nt: TGTGCCAGCAGCTTAGATGGGGACAGGGTCGAGGACACTGAAGCTTTCTTT; d_call: TRBD1; clone_size: NA; v_call: TRBV11-3; j_call: TRBJ1-1
cdr3_aa: CASRGSGQGYNEQFF; cdr3_nt: TGTGCCAGCCGAGGGTCTGGACAGGGATACAATGAGCAGTTCTTC; d_call: TRBD1; clone_size: NA; v_call: TRBV5-5; j_call: TRBJ2-1
cdr3_aa: CASSALTDRGPAGYTF; cdr3_nt: TGTGCCAGCAGCGCCCTGACGGACAGGGGCCCTGCTGGCTACACCTTC; d_call: TRBD1; clone_size: NA; v_call: TRBV9; j_call: TRBJ1-2
cdr3_aa: CASSQRQGQNTEAFF; cdr3_nt: TGTGCCAGCAGCCAACGACAGGGGCAGAACACTGAAGCTTTCTTT; d_call: TRBD1; clone_size: NA; v_call: TRBV5-5; j_call: TRBJ1-1
cdr3_aa: CASSYVRGPQGNGYTF; cdr3_nt: TGTGCCAGCAGTTACGTTCGGGGCCCACAGGGTAACGGCTACACCTTC; d_call: NA; clone_size: once; v_call: TRBV6-6; j_call: TRBJ1-2
cdr3_aa: CASSFVATRQGAGETQYF; cdr3_nt: TGTGCCAGCAGCTTTGTCGCGACTCGACAGGGGGCTGGGGAGACCCAGTACTTC; d_call: TRBD1; clone_size: NA; v_call: TRBV11-2; j_call: TRBJ2-5
cdr3_aa: CASSQISAGLYGYTF; cdr3_nt: TGTGCCAGCAGCCAAATCTCGGCAGGGCTCTATGGCTACACCTTC; d_call: NA; clone_size: NA; v_call: TRBV4-2; j_call: TRBJ1-2
cdr3_aa: CASSLDDRSPVNYGYTF; cdr3_nt: TGTGCCAGCAGCTTAGATGACAGGTCCCCCGTTAACTATGGCTACACCTTC; d_call: NA; clone_size: few; v_call: TRBV5-4; j_call: TRBJ1-2
cdr3_aa: CASSLQGSSNQPQHF; cdr3_nt: TGTGCCAGCAGCTTGCAGGGGAGTAGCAATCAGCCCCAGCATTTT; d_call: NA; clone_size: NA; v_call: TRBV5-6; j_call: TRBJ1-5
cdr3_aa: CASSPGDYGYTF; cdr3_nt: TGTGCCAGCAGCCCGGGGGACTATGGCTACACCTTC; d_call: NA; clone_size: NA; v_call: TRBV28; j_call: TRBJ1-2
cdr3_aa: CAIGRGSTDTQYF; cdr3_nt: TGTGCCATAGGCAGGGGGAGCACAGATACGCAGTATTTT; d_call: TRBD1; clone_size: once; v_call: TRBV12-3/TRBV12-4; j_call: TRBJ2-3
cdr3_aa: CASSLGQGAANYGYTF; cdr3_nt: TGTGCCAGCAGTCTCGGACAGGGGGCGGCTAACTATGGCTACACCTTC; d_call: TRBD1; clone_size: once; v_call: TRBV6-6; j_call: TRBJ1-2
cdr3_aa: CASSISGGSGANVLTF; cdr3_nt: TGTGCCAGTAGTATTTCCGGGGGGAGTGGGGCCAACGTCCTGACTTTC; d_call: TRBD2; clone_size: NA; v_call: TRBV19; j_call: TRBJ2-6
cdr3_aa: CASSGTAANYGYTF; cdr3_nt: TGTGCCAGCAGCGGGACAGCTGCTAACTATGGCTACACCTTC; d_call: TRBD1; clone_size: NA; v_call: TRBV28; j_call: TRBJ1-2
cdr3_aa: CASSPQVSEAFF; cdr3_nt: TGTGCCAGCAGTCCCCAGGTCTCTGAAGCTTTCTTT; d_call: NA; clone_size: NA; v_call: TRBV28; j_call: TRBJ1-1
cdr3_aa: CSVQDRGGTEAFF; cdr3_nt: TGCAGCGTACAAGACAGGGGTGGCACTGAAGCTTTCTTT; d_call: TRBD1; clone_size: few; v_call: TRBV29-1; j_call: TRBJ1-1
cdr3_aa: CASSSYNEQFF; cdr3_nt: TGTGCCAGCAGTTCTTACAATGAGCAGTTCTTC; d_call: NA; clone_size: few; v_call: TRBV12-3/TRBV12-4; j_call: TRBJ2-1
cdr3_aa: CAIRASSYNSPLHF; cdr3_nt: TGTGCAATCAGGGCGAGCTCCTATAATTCACCCCTCCACTTT; d_call: NA; clone_size: few; v_call: TRBV30; j_call: TRBJ1-6
cdr3_aa: CASSLFDTFAEQYF; cdr3_nt: TGCGCCAGCAGCCTATTTGACACGTTCGCCGAGCAGTACTTC; d_call: NA; clone_size: once; v_call: TRBV5-1; j_call: TRBJ2-7
cdr3_aa: CASSISGVGEAFF; cdr3_nt: TGTGCCAGTAGTATTTCAGGGGTTGGTGAAGCTTTCTTT; d_call: NA; clone_size: NA; v_call: TRBV19; j_call: TRBJ1-1
cdr3_aa: CASSLRDNYGYTF; cdr3_nt: TGTGCCAGCAGTCTCAGGGATAACTATGGCTACACCTTC; d_call: NA; clone_size: NA; v_call: TRBV12-3/TRBV12-4; j_call: TRBJ1-2
cdr3_aa: CSVYDGTEAFF; cdr3_nt: TGCAGCGTCTATGATGGCACTGAAGCTTTCTTT; d_call: NA; clone_size: NA; v_call: TRBV29-1; j_call: TRBJ1-1
cdr3_aa: CASSLGIAWGDSPLHF; cdr3_nt: TGCGCCAGCAGCTTGGGTATCGCGTGGGGGGATTCACCCCTCCACTTT; d_call: NA; clone_size: NA; v_call: TRBV5-1; j_call: TRBJ1-6
cdr3_aa: CASSKEARLAEGTSYNEQFF; cdr3_nt: TGTGCCAGCAGCAAAGAGGCTAGACTAGCGGAGGGGACCTCCTACAATGAGCAGTTCTTC; d_call: NA; clone_size: NA; v_call: TRBV21-1; j_call: TRBJ2-1
cdr3_aa: CASRTSVHEQYF; cdr3_nt: TGTGCCAGCCGGACTAGTGTCCACGAGCAGTACTTC; d_call: TRBD2; clone_size: NA; v_call: TRBV6-5; j_call: TRBJ2-7
cdr3_aa: CASSLWTGVNEKLFF; cdr3_nt: TGCGCCAGCAGCTTGTGGACAGGGGTGAATGAAAAACTGTTTTTT; d_call: TRBD1; clone_size: once; v_call: TRBV5-1; j_call: TRBJ1-4
cdr3_aa: CASSYNTGGTGANVLTF; cdr3_nt: TGCGCCAGCAGCTATAATACAGGGGGCACTGGGGCCAACGTCCTGACTTTC; d_call: TRBD1; clone_size: NA; v_call: TRBV4-1; j_call: TRBJ2-6
cdr3_aa: CASSGSGGAVTDTQYF; cdr3_nt: TGTGCCAGCAGCGGTTCAGGGGGCGCTGTCACAGATACGCAGTATTTT; d_call: TRBD1; clone_size: NA; v_call: TRBV7-2; j_call: TRBJ2-3
cdr3_aa: CASSLIPGGAFF; cdr3_nt: TGTGCCAGCAGCTTAATACCGGGGGGAGCTTTCTTT; d_call: NA; clone_size: NA; v_call: TRBV7-9; j_call: TRBJ1-1
cdr3_aa: CASSPIAGGSSDTQYF; cdr3_nt: TGTGCCAGCAGCCCGATAGCGGGGGGGTCTTCAGATACGCAGTATTTT; d_call: TRBD2; clone_size: NA; v_call: TRBV3-1/TRBV3-2; j_call: TRBJ2-3
cdr3_aa: CASSLPDRVQPQHF; cdr3_nt: TGTGCCAGCAGTTTGCCCGACAGGGTTCAGCCCCAGCATTTT; d_call: TRBD1; clone_size: NA; v_call: TRBV28; j_call: TRBJ1-5
cdr3_aa: CASSPGLATFRQETQYF; cdr3_nt: TGTGCCAGCAGCCCCGGACTAGCGACCTTTCGACAAGAGACCCAGTACTTC; d_call: TRBD2; clone_size: once; v_call: TRBV5-8; j_call: TRBJ2-5
cdr3_aa: CASSTLGLAGVRTDTQYF; cdr3_nt: TGTGCCAGTAGTACCCTGGGACTAGCGGGAGTACGGACAGATACGCAGTATTTT; d_call: TRBD2; clone_size: NA; v_call: TRBV19; j_call: TRBJ2-3
cdr3_aa: CASSPGQGAREQYF; cdr3_nt: TGTGCCAGCAGCCCGGGACAGGGGGCGAGGGAGCAGTACTTC; d_call: TRBD1; clone_size: NA; v_call: TRBV3-1/TRBV3-2; j_call: TRBJ2-7
cdr3_aa: CASRRGHNEQFF; cdr3_nt: TGTGCCAGCAGGAGGGGGCACAATGAGCAGTTCTTC; d_call: TRBD1; clone_size: NA; v_call: TRBV27; j_call: TRBJ2-1
cdr3_aa: CASSQGINYGYTF; cdr3_nt: TGTGCCAGCAGCCAAGGTATAAACTATGGCTACACCTTC; d_call: NA; clone_size: few; v_call: TRBV3-1/TRBV3-2; j_call: TRBJ1-2
cdr3_aa: CASSPQTGWSEAFF; cdr3_nt: TGTGCCAGCAGCCCCCAAACGGGGTGGTCTGAAGCTTTCTTT; d_call: NA; clone_size: NA; v_call: TRBV3-1/TRBV3-2; j_call: TRBJ1-1
cdr3_aa: CASRLGRESHYGYTF; cdr3_nt: TGTGCCAGCCGCTTGGGCAGGGAAAGTCACTATGGCTACACCTTC; d_call: NA; clone_size: NA; v_call: TRBV27; j_call: TRBJ1-2
cdr3_aa: CATSDPDRDYNEQFF; cdr3_nt: TGTGCCACCAGTGACCCCGACAGGGACTACAATGAGCAGTTCTTC; d_call: TRBD1; clone_size: once; v_call: TRBV24-1; j_call: TRBJ2-1
cdr3_aa: CASIGTGGLGEQFF; cdr3_nt: TGTGCCAGCATTGGGACAGGGGGCCTGGGAGAGCAGTTCTTC; d_call: TRBD1; clone_size: NA; v_call: TRBV2; j_call: TRBJ2-1
cdr3_aa: CASSQEGHEPDTQYF; cdr3_nt: TGCGCCAGCAGCCAGGAGGGCCACGAGCCAGATACGCAGTATTTT; d_call: NA; clone_size: NA; v_call: TRBV5-1; j_call: TRBJ2-3
cdr3_aa: CASSYQWGSGIYEQYF; cdr3_nt: TGTGCCAGCAGTTATCAGTGGGGCAGCGGGATCTACGAGCAGTACTTC; d_call: TRBD2; clone_size: NA; v_call: TRBV6-5; j_call: TRBJ2-7
cdr3_aa: CASSSLAGVTYEQYF; cdr3_nt: TGTGCCAGCAGCTCGCTAGCGGGGGTCACCTACGAGCAGTACTTC; d_call: TRBD2; clone_size: NA; v_call: TRBV7-9; j_call: TRBJ2-7
cdr3_aa: CASSLGTWAFF; cdr3_nt: TGTGCCAGCAGTTTAGGGACTTGGGCTTTCTTT; d_call: NA; clone_size: NA; v_call: TRBV28; j_call: TRBJ1-1
cdr3_aa: CASSRPGTGSNEQFF; cdr3_nt: TGTGCCAGCAGTCGTCCCGGGACAGGAAGCAATGAGCAGTTCTTC; d_call: TRBD1; clone_size: NA; v_call: TRBV28; j_call: TRBJ2-1
cdr3_aa: CAISSLAGTGELFF; cdr3_nt: TGTGCCATCAGTTCACTAGCGGGGACCGGGGAGCTGTTTTTT; d_call: TRBD2; clone_size: NA; v_call: TRBV10-3; j_call: TRBJ2-2
cdr3_aa: CASSELAKNIQYF; cdr3_nt: TGTGCCAGCAGCGAACTAGCCAAAAACATTCAGTACTTC; d_call: NA; clone_size: NA; v_call: TRBV11-2; j_call: TRBJ2-4
cdr3_aa: CASSYSMDRAYEQYF; cdr3_nt: TGTGCCAGCAGTTACTCCATGGACAGGGCCTACGAGCAGTACTTC; d_call: TRBD1; clone_size: NA; v_call: TRBV6-2/TRBV6-3; j_call: TRBJ2-7
cdr3_aa: CASSQALGSSGPRDTQYF; cdr3_nt: TGCGCCAGCAGCCAAGCACTAGGATCTAGCGGGCCTAGAGATACGCAGTATTTT; d_call: TRBD2; clone_size: once; v_call: TRBV4-1; j_call: TRBJ2-3
cdr3_aa: CASSIGTDSGNTIYF; cdr3_nt: TGCGCCAGCAGCATTGGGACAGACTCTGGAAACACCATATATTTT; d_call: TRBD1; clone_size: NA; v_call: TRBV5-1; j_call: TRBJ1-3
cdr3_aa: CASSPRGGDSYEQYF; cdr3_nt: TGCGCCAGCAGCCCCCGCGGGGGGGACTCCTACGAGCAGTACTTC; d_call: TRBD2; clone_size: NA; v_call: TRBV5-1; j_call: TRBJ2-7